This passage covers 13 T cell receptor beta chains from one sample sequenced in a study of blood T cells in healthy people across ages. Primed by a sample-barcoded 5' primer and a J-beta primer mix, a second PCR proceeded for about 7 to 11 cycles. TCRdb ran MiXCR on the 5' RACE reads and lists one entry per CDR3 protein. The sample records some 1,000,000 distinct CDR3 sequences, approximately 25% being singletons. This same sample was also part of a study on T cells of mothers and their children.

The sample consisted of blood. These receptors were taken from a girl aged 2 to 9 in good health.

V and J are TRBV29-1 and TRBJ1-2, with a tentative D call TRBD1 (6 bases). V dropped 0 bases and J dropped 4 bases, with 18 bases sitting between them. CDR1 SQVTM and CDR2 ANQGSEA come from the germline V gene. This CDR3 is built from 16 residues. This chain's CDR3 is CSVEDRRRGGSYGYTF. CDR3 bases: TGCAGCGTTGAAGATCGGCGGAGGGGGGGTAGCTATGGCTACACCTTC. Variable domain in full (rest from reference TRBV29-1 and TRBJ1-2): SAVISQKPSRDICQRGTSLTIQCQVDSQVTMMFWYRQQPGQSLTLIATANQGSEATYESGFVIDKFPISRPNLTFSTLTVSNMSPEDSSIYLCSVEDRRRGGSYGYTFGSGTRLTVV.

The chain combines TRBV6-2 or TRBV6-3 with TRBJ2-1; D gene uncertain. The V and J ends lost 0 bases and 6 bases respectively, with 6 bases between them. There are 13 residues in the CDR3. Germline V gives CDR1 MNHEY, CDR2 SVGEGT. CDR3 sequence: CASSYSKSNEQFF. The CDR3, as DNA: TGTGCCAGCAGTTACTCGAAATCCAATGAGCAGTTCTTC.

The chain uses TRBV6-2 or TRBV6-3 and TRBJ1-1; TRBD1 is a possible D gene (5 bases). V lost 0 bases to trimming and J lost 1 base, with 9 bases between them. Germline-derived CDR1 and CDR2 are MNHEY and SVGEGT. The CDR3 is made up of 15 amino acids. The CDR3 loop is CASSYSHDRNTEAFF. The CDR3 DNA sequence: TGTGCCAGCAGTTACTCCCATGACAGGAACACTGAAGCTTTCTTT.

This chain uses TRBV19 with TRBJ2-7; D remains ambiguous. Germline V gene sequence: CDR1 LNHDA, CDR2 SQIVND (reference sequence). This CDR3 contains 16 residues. Trimming removed 5 bases at V and 2 bases at J, with 19 bases between. CDR3 loop: CASSPKTVYATYEQYF. The CDR3 nucleotides are TGTGCCAGTAGTCCCAAGACTGTTTACGCCACCTACGAGCAGTACTTC.

The J gene is TRBJ2-7, the V gene TRBV27; TRBD2 aligns across 7 bases. Germline values: CDR1 MNHEY, CDR2 SMNVEV (reference sequence). With 0 bases clipped from V and 11 bases from J, the junction kept 13 bases outside the gene matches. CDR3 length: 15 amino acids. In DNA form, the CDR3 reads TGTGCCAGCAGTTTATCGGGCGGGAGTAGCTCGGGGGAGTACTTC. Translation: CASSLSGGSSSGEYF.

This chain joins TRBV28 and TRBJ1-2, with 7 bases identical to TRBD1. CDR3 length: 18 residues. The V segment lost 4 bases and the J segment 0 bases; nucleotides outside the gene matches: 14. CDR1 is MDHEN, CDR2 SYDVKM, per germline. The CDR3 DNA reads as TGTGCCAGCAGTTCCCGACAAACAGGGGTGCCCGCTAACTATGGCTACACCTTC. Translating it yields CASSSRQTGVPANYGYTF.

The rearrangement uses TRBV6-6 and TRBJ2-7; D unresolved. Germline V CDR1 and CDR2: MNHNY, SVGAGI (reference sequence). Trimming left V 4 bases short and J 1 base short, with 14 bases between. The CDR3 loop spans 15 amino acids. In DNA, the CDR3 is TGTGCCAGCAGTTTAGAGACACTCAATTCCTACGAGCAGTACTTC. Its translation: CASSLETLNSYEQYF.

The rearrangement joins TRBV6-5 to TRBJ2-7; no definite D call. V dropped 0 bases and J dropped 2 bases, with 14 bases sitting between them. From germline, CDR1 is MNHEY and CDR2 SVGAGI. The CDR3 has 16 amino acids. CDR3 protein: CASSYSITRPTYEQYF. CDR3 nucleotides: TGTGCCAGCAGTTACTCGATAACCAGGCCTACCTACGAGCAGTACTTC.

This clonotype has only a few counts. As DNA, the CDR3 is TGTGCCAGCGCCAGACAACAGGGTTCGAGAGAGACCCAGTACTTC. This codes for CASARQQGSRETQYF. This rearrangement joins TRBV27 to TRBJ2-5; the D gene is possibly TRBD1 (6 bases). Germline V gives CDR1 MNHEY, CDR2 SMNVEV (reference sequence). V lost 8 bases and J 4 bases, leaving 20 bases between the germline ends. The CDR3 contains 15 residues.

The chain recombines TRBV11-2 with TRBJ2-5; D is possibly TRBD2 (5 bases). The length of the CDR3 is 15 residues. Between the trimmed V and J ends, which lost 4 bases and 5 bases, there was a span of 17 bases. Looked up from germline, CDR1 is SGHAT and CDR2 is FQNNGV. CDR3 nucleotides: TGTGCCAGCAGCTCCAGGATGCAGCGGACGGAGACCCAGTACTTC. Its translation is CASSSRMQRTETQYF.

This clonotype was observed a handful of times. The V and J genes are TRBV6-5 and TRBJ1-2; D unresolved. The V gene's germline CDR1 is MNHEY and CDR2 SVGAGI. Trimming took 7 bases from V and 0 from J, leaving 15 bases between them. The CDR3 runs to 15 residues. This CDR3 is CASTAFPSSNYGYTF. CDR3 bases: TGTGCCAGCACGGCGTTCCCTTCCTCTAACTATGGCTACACCTTC.

The genes are TRBV12-3 or TRBV12-4 and TRBJ1-1; 12 positions match TRBD1. The CDR3 sequence is 19 residues long. Germline trimming cut 6 bases from V and 4 bases from J; bases unmatched to any gene: 18. In DNA, the CDR3 is TGTGCCAGCAGCCACCAGAAGACTCCGGGACAGGGGGCCGGCACTGAAGCTTTCTTT. It encodes CASSHQKTPGQGAGTEAFF.

This chain links TRBV4-3 with TRBJ2-1; D unclear. The CDR3 is made up of 14 amino acids. CDR1 and CDR2 from the germline V gene are LGHNA and YSLEER. V lost 0 bases to trimming and J lost 1 base, with 4 bases between them. The CDR3 region is CASSQDPSYNEQFF. DNA of the CDR3: TGCGCCAGCAGCCAAGACCCATCCTACAATGAGCAGTTCTTC.